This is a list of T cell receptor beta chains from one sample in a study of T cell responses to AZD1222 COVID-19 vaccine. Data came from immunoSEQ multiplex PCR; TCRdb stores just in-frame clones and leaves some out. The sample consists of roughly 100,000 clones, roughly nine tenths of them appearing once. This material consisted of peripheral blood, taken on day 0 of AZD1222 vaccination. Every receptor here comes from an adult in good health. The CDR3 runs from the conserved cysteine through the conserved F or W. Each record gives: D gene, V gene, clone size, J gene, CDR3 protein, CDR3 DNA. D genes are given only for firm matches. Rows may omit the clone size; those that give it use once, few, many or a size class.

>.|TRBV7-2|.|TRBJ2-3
CASSLIDTQYF
TGTGCCAGCAGCTTAATAGATACGCAGTATTTT
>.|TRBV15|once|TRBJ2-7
CATSRVANSYEQYF
TGTGCCACCAGCAGAGTGGCTAACTCCTACGAGCAGTACTTC
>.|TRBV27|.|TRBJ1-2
CASRLGVSFPGYTF
TGTGCCAGCCGATTAGGGGTGTCTTTCCCTGGCTACACCTTC
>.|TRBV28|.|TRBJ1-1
CASSSLGGNTEAFF
TGTGCCAGCAGTTCTTTAGGGGGAAACACTGAAGCTTTCTTT
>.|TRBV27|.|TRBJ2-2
CASSQITGELFF
TGTGCCAGCAGTCAAATCACCGGGGAGCTGTTTTTT
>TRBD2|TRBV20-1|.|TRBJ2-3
CSASKPGLARTDTQYF
TGCAGTGCTAGTAAACCGGGACTAGCGAGGACAGATACGCAGTATTTT
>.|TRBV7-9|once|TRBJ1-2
CASSQTSRSGNYGYTF
TGTGCCAGCAGCCAGACAAGCCGCAGTGGTAACTATGGCTACACCTTC
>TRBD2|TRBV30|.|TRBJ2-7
CAWRGTSGSEIVYEQYF
TGTGCCTGGAGAGGTACTAGCGGGAGTGAAATTGTTTACGAGCAGTACTTC
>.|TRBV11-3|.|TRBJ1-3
CASSSGNSGNTIYF
TGTGCCAGCAGCTCAGGGAACTCTGGAAACACCATATATTTT
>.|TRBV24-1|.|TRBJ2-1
CATSTRTEQFF
TGTGCCACCAGTACTCGAACTGAGCAGTTCTTC
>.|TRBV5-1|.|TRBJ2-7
CASRVRTATYEQYF
TGCGCCAGCAGGGTCCGGACAGCAACCTACGAGCAGTACTTC
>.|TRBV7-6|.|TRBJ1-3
CASSPRGYGNTIYF
TGTGCCAGCAGCCCCAGGGGATACGGAAACACCATATATTTT
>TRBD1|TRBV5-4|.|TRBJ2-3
CASSVLTGGRGTDTQYF
TGTGCCAGCAGCGTTTTAACAGGGGGAAGGGGGACAGATACGCAGTATTTT
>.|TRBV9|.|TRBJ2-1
CASSVEVETLGEQFF
TGTGCCAGCAGCGTAGAAGTAGAGACTCTTGGTGAGCAGTTCTTC
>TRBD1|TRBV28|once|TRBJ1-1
CASRRRDRGRVGTEAFF
TGTGCCAGCAGAAGGAGGGACAGGGGGCGAGTGGGCACTGAAGCTTTCTTT
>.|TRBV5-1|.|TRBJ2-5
CASSHLDRKETQYF
TGCGCCAGCAGCCACCTCGACAGAAAAGAGACCCAGTACTTC
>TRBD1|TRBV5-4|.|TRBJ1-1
CASSLDRSEAFF
TGTGCCAGCAGTCTGGACAGGAGTGAAGCTTTCTTT
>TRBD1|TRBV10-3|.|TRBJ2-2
CAISPGQANTGELFF
TGTGCCATCAGTCCGGGACAGGCGAACACCGGGGAGCTGTTTTTT
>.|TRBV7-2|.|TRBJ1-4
CASSFQTGNEKLFF
TGTGCCAGCAGCTTCCAAACAGGGAATGAAAAACTGTTTTTT
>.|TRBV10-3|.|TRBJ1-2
CAISDENYGYTF
TGTGCCATCAGTGACGAAAACTATGGCTACACCTTC
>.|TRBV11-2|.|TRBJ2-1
CASSLDGQTVAEQFF
TGTGCCAGCAGCTTAGATGGTCAGACAGTCGCTGAGCAGTTCTTC
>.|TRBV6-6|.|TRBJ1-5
CASSSSQGYQPQHF
TGTGCCAGCAGTTCCTCACAGGGATATCAGCCCCAGCATTTT
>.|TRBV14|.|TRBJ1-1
CASSYRDGNTEAFF
TGTGCCAGCAGCTACCGGGACGGGAACACTGAAGCTTTCTTT
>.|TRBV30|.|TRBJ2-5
CAWSGVSGETQYF
TGTGCCTGGAGTGGGGTATCGGGAGAGACCCAGTACTTC
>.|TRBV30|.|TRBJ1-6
CAWEGTRNSPLHF
TGTGCCTGGGAAGGGACTCGAAATTCACCCCTCCACTTT
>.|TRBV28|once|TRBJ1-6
CASRTGNPFSYNSPLHF
TGTGCCAGCAGAACAGGGAATCCCTTCTCCTATAATTCACCCCTCCACTTT
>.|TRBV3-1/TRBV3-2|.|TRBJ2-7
CASSRSLQQYF
TGTGCCAGCAGCCGGAGCTTACAGCAGTACTTC
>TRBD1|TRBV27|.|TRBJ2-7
CATGTGSYEQYF
TGTGCCACGGGGACAGGGTCGTACGAGCAGTACTTC
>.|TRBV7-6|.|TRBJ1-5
CASSLAGAGQPQHF
TGTGCCAGCAGCTTAGCAGGGGCTGGCCAGCCCCAGCATTTT
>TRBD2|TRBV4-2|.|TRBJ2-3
CASRLAGVVSTDTQYF
TGTGCCAGTAGACTAGCGGGAGTCGTAAGCACAGATACGCAGTATTTT
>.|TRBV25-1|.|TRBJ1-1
CASSEWGGTEAFF
TGTGCCAGCAGTGAATGGGGGGGGACTGAAGCTTTCTTT
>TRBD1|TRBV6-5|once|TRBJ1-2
CASNQNRDRDRGYTF
TGTGCCAGCAACCAAAACCGGGACAGGGATCGCGGCTACACCTTC
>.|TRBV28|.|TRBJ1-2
CASGPWEGHGYTF
TGTGCCAGCGGCCCTTGGGAGGGCCATGGCTACACCTTC
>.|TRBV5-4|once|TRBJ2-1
CASSLVASYNEQFF
TGTGCCAGCAGCTTGGTGGCCTCCTACAATGAGCAGTTCTTC
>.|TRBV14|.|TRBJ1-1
CASNPFLADTEAFF
TGTGCCAGCAACCCCTTCTTAGCCGACACTGAAGCTTTCTTT
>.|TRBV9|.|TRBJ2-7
CASSVGNSYEQYF
TGTGCCAGCAGCGTAGGAAACTCCTACGAGCAGTACTTC
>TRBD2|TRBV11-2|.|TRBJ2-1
CASSLDTGTSVYNEQFF
TGTGCCAGCAGCTTAGATACCGGGACTAGTGTCTACAATGAGCAGTTCTTC
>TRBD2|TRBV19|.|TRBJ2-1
CASSIGGGSYNEQFF
TGTGCCAGTAGTATAGGGGGGGGATCCTACAATGAGCAGTTCTTC
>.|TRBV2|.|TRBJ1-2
CASYRVGYGYTF
TGTGCCAGCTATAGGGTTGGCTATGGCTACACCTTC
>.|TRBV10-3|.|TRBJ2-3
CAISGPGGLGTDTQYF
TGTGCCATCAGTGGCCCAGGAGGGCTGGGCACAGATACGCAGTATTTT
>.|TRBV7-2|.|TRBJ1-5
CASSLWRDQPQHF
TGTGCCAGCAGCTTATGGAGGGACCAGCCCCAGCATTTT
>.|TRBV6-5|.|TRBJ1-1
CASSLTVSNTEAFF
TGTGCCAGCAGCCTAACAGTTTCGAACACTGAAGCTTTCTTT
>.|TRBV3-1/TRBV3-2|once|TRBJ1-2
CASSPASYGYTF
TGTGCCAGCAGCCCCGCCAGCTATGGCTACACCTTC
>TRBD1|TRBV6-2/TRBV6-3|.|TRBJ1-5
CASSYETGQGIRNQPQHF
TGTGCCAGCAGTTACGAAACCGGACAGGGGATAAGGAATCAGCCCCAGCATTTT
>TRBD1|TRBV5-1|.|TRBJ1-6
CASSLGAGGDSPLHF
TGCGCCAGCAGCTTGGGGGCAGGGGGTGATTCACCCCTCCACTTT
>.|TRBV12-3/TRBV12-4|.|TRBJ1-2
CASTLDRRYGYTF
TGTGCCAGCACCCTAGACAGGCGCTATGGCTACACCTTC